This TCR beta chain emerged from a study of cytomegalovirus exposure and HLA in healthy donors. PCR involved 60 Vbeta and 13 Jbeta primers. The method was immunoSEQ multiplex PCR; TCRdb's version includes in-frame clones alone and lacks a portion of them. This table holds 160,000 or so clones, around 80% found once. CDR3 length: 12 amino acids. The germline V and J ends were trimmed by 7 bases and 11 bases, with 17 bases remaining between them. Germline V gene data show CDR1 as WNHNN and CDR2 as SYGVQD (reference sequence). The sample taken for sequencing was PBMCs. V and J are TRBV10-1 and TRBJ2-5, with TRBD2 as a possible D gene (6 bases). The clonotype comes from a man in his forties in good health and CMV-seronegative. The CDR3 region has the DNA TGCGCCAGCATCTCAGACAGAGGAGGGCAGTACTTC. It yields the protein CASISDRGGQYF.